The 2 T cell receptor beta chains below were found in one sample sequenced in a study of identical twins. Each CDR3 protein gets one entry after TCRdb re-called the 5' RACE reads with MiXCR. The table includes hundreds of thousands of distinct CDR3 sequences, around an eighth detected once. Separately, the same data were catalogued under a study of yellow fever vaccine responses in identical twins.

Specimen: PBMCs. The receptors here all came from a woman under 30 in good health.

The chain is built from TRBV4-2 and TRBJ2-7, with a tentative D call TRBD2 (6 bases). The V and J ends lost 4 bases and 1 base respectively, with 14 bases between them. The CDR3 runs to 15 residues. Germline loops: CDR1 LGHNA, CDR2 YNFKEQ. CDR3 sequence: CASSPGMGGSYEQYV. The CDR3 nucleotides are TGTGCCAGCAGCCCGGGGATGGGGGGTTCCTACGAGCAGTACGTC.

This clonotype was observed a few times. The chain carries TRBV20-1 and TRBJ2-3; D is ambiguous. Looked up from germline, CDR1 is DFQATT and CDR2 is SNEGSKA (reference sequence). The CDR3 contains 13 residues. V shed 2 bases and J shed 3 bases, with 9 bases lying between them. CDR3 nucleotides: TGCAGTGCTAGACCGCCGGGTACAGATACGCAGTATTTT. It translates to CSARPPGTDTQYF.